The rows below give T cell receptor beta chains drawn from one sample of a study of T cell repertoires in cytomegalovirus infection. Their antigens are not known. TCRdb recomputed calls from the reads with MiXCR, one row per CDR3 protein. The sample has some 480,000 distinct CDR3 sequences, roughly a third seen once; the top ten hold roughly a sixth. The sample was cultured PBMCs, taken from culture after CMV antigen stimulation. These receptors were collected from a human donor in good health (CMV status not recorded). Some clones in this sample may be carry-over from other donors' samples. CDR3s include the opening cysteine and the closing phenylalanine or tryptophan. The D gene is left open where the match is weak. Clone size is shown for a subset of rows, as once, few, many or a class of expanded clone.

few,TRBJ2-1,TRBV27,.,TGTGCCAGCAGTTTATCGCCAGTCTACAATGAGCAGTTCTTC,CASSLSPVYNEQFF
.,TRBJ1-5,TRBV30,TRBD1,TGTGCCTGGGGACAGGCGTTCAATCAGCCCCAGCATTTT,CAWGQAFNQPQHF
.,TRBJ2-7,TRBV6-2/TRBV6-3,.,TGTGCCAGCAGTTACCTGGACAGATCCTACGAGCAGTACTTC,CASSYLDRSYEQYF
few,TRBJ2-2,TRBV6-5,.,TGTGCCAGCAGTTACGATAGACAAACCCATACCGGGGAGCTGTTTTTT,CASSYDRQTHTGELFF
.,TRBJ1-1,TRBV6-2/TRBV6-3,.,TGTGCCAGCAGTTACACAGATGGACGGTTGAACACTGAAGCTTTCTTT,CASSYTDGRLNTEAFF
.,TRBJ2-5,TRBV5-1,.,TGCGCCAGCAGTATCGGAGGGTCCGGGACCGTCAAGACCCAGTACTTC,CASSIGGSGTVKTQYF
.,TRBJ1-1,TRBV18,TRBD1,TGTGCCAGCTCACCACCGGGACAGTCGACTGAAGCTTTCTTT,CASSPPGQSTEAFF
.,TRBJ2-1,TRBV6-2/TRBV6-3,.,TGTGCCAGCAAGGGGACCAGCCCAGTTGGTGAGCAGTTCTTC,CASKGTSPVGEQFF
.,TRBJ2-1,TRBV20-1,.,TGCAGTGCTAGATACTCGGCGACATACAATGAGCAGTTCTTC,CSARYSATYNEQFF
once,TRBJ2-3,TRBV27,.,TGTGCCAGCAGTTCAAATCCGATGACAGATACGCAGTATTTT,CASSSNPMTDTQYF
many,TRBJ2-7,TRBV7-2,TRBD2,TGTGCCAGCAGCCCAGCTAGCGGGAGTCCCGACCTCTCCTACGAGCAGTACTTC,CASSPASGSPDLSYEQYF
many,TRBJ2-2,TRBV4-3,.,TGCGCCAGCAGCCAAAGACTAGACACCGGGGAGCTGTTTTTT,CASSQRLDTGELFF
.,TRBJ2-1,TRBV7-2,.,TGTGCCAGCGGGGTTATCGGAAGTTGGGGGTCTGGTGAGCAGTTCTTC,CASGVIGSWGSGEQFF
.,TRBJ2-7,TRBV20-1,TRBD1,TGCAGTGGCGCGGGACAGGGGGAACGGGTTAGAATCTACGAGCAGTACTTC,CSGAGQGERVRIYEQYF
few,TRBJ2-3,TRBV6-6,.,TGTGCCAGCAGTTACTCGTGGCTAGACACAGATACGCAGTATTTT,CASSYSWLDTDTQYF
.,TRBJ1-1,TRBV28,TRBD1,TGTGCCAGCAGTTTATCCGACAGGGAGGCTCCTGAAGCTTTCTTT,CASSLSDREAPEAFF
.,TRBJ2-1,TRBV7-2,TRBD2,TGTGCCAGCAGCCCGGGACTAGCGGGAGCGTACAATGAGCAGTTCTTC,CASSPGLAGAYNEQFF
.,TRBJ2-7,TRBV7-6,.,TGTGCCAGCAGCTTAGAGGAGGGAGGTCACGAGCAGTACTTC,CASSLEEGGHEQYF
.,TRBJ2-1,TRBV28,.,TGTGCCAGCAGTACCCCGGGGGCGGGGGCCTACAATGAGCAGTTCTTC,CASSTPGAGAYNEQFF
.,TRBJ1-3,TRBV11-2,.,TGTGCCAGCAGCTTAGACGGAGTCAGGATTGGAAACACCATATATTTT,CASSLDGVRIGNTIYF
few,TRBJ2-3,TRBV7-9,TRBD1,TGTGCCAGCAGCCCAAGACAGGGTGCAGCAGATACGCAGTATTTT,CASSPRQGAADTQYF
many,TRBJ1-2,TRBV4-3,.,TGCGCCAGCAGCCAAGATCTACAGGTTAACTATGGCTACACCTTC,CASSQDLQVNYGYTF
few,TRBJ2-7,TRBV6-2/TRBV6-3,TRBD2,TGTGCCAGCACCACCTTACTAGCGGGTATCTACGAGCAGTACTTC,CASTTLLAGIYEQYF
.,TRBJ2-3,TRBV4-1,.,TGCGCCAGCAGTCACCCCGGGCGCGAGACGCGGCATACGCAGTATTTT,CASSHPGRETRHTQYF
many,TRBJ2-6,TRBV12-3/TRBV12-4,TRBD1,TGTGCCAGTACACAGGGGTCCGGGGCCAACGTCCTGACTTTC,CASTQGSGANVLTF
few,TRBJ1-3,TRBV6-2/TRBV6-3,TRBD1,TGTGCCAGCAGTGGAAGGACAGGATCCTCTGGAAACACCATATATTTT,CASSGRTGSSGNTIYF
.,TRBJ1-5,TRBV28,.,TGTGCCAGCAGTTTAAGGTTCGACTTAAATCAGCCCCAGCATTTT,CASSLRFDLNQPQHF
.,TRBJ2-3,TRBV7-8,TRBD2,TGTGCCAGCAGCTTTACTAGCGGGAATGCAGCAGATACGCAGTATTTT,CASSFTSGNAADTQYF
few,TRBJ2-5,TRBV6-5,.,TGTGCCAGCAGTTACTGGCTCGGTAGCGGAGGGGGTCAAGAGACCCAGTACTTC,CASSYWLGSGGGQETQYF
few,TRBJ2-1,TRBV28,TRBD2,TGTGCCAGCAGTGGGACTAGCGGGCCGTACAATGAGCAGTTCTTC,CASSGTSGPYNEQFF
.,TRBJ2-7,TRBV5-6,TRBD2,TGTGCCAGCAGCTTGTGGGGGGGGGTGGAGCAGTACTTC,CASSLWGGVEQYF
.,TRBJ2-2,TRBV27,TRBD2,TGTGCCAGCGGACCTAGCGGGAGGCGCACCGGGGAGCTGTTTTTT,CASGPSGRRTGELFF
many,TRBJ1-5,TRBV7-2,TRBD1,TGTGCCAGCAGCCTTCGAGCCGGGACAGGGAGCAATCAGCCCCAGCATTTT,CASSLRAGTGSNQPQHF
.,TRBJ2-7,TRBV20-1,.,TGCAGTGCTAGAGATCTCTATAGCAGGGACTACGAGCAGTACTTC,CSARDLYSRDYEQYF
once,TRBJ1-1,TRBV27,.,TGTGCCAGCAGCCGCTGGGGGTGGGACACTGAAGCTTTCTTT,CASSRWGWDTEAFF
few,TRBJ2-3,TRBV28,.,TGTGCCAGCAGTAGAGTTACGCAGTATTTT,CASSRVTQYF
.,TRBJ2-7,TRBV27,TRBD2,TGTGCCAGCGCGGGAGGATCATACGAGCAGTACTTC,CASAGGSYEQYF
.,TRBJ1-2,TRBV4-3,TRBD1,TGCGCCAGCAGCCAAGATACTATGGACAGGGGGCTTTCTGGCTACACCTTC,CASSQDTMDRGLSGYTF
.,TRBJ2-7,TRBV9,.,TGTGCCAGCAGCGGGGGGACGGGGCGAGGCGAGCAGTACTTC,CASSGGTGRGEQYF
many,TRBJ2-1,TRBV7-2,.,TGTGCCAGCAGCTTAATATATGAGCAGTTCTTC,CASSLIYEQFF
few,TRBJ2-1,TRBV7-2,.,TGTGCCAGCAGCTCTCTAGCCTTCAATGAGCAGTTCTTC,CASSSLAFNEQFF
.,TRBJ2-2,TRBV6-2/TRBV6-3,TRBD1,TGTGCCAGCAGTTACTTGGGACAGGGGGCCGGGGAGCTGTTTTTT,CASSYLGQGAGELFF
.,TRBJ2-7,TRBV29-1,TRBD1,TGCAGCGTGGGGGACAGGGCTTATCCCTACGAGCAGTACTTC,CSVGDRAYPYEQYF
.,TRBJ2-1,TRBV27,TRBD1,TGTGCCAGCAGTTCCGGTGGGGACAGGAGTCCCTACAATGAGCAGTTCTTC,CASSSGGDRSPYNEQFF